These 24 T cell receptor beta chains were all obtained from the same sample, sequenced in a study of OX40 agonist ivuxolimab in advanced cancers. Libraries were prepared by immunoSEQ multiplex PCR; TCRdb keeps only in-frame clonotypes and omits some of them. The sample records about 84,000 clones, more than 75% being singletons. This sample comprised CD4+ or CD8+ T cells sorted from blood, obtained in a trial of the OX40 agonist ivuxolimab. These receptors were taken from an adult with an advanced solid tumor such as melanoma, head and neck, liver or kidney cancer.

The CDR3 DNA reads as TGCGCCACAGGACAGGGGCCGGAGGTCGGCACAGATACGCAGTATTTT. Its protein is CATGQGPEVGTDTQYF. The rearrangement joins TRBV10-1 to TRBJ2-3, with 9 bases aligning to TRBD1. V lost 10 bases and J lost 1; bases outside the gene matches: 12. The CDR3 is 16 amino acids. Per germline, CDR1 WNHNN and CDR2 SYGVQD (reference sequence).

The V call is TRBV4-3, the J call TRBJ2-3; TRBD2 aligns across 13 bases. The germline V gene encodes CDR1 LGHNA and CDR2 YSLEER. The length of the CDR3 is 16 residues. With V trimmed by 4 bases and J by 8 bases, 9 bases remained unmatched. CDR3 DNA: TGCGCCAGCAGCCTATTGACTAGCGGGGGGCCAGGTACGCAGTATTTT. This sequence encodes CASSLLTSGGPGTQYF.

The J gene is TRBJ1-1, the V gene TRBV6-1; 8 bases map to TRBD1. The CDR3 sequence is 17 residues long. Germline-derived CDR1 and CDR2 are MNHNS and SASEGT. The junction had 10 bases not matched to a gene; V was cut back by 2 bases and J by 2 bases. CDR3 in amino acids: CASSEPGQGSVNTEAFF. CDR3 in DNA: TGTGCCAGCAGTGAACCCGGACAGGGTAGCGTTAACACTGAAGCTTTCTTT.

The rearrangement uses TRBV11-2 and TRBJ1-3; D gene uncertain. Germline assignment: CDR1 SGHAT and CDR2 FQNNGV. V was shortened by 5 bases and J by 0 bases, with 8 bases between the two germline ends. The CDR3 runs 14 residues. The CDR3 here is CASSPRFSGNTIYF. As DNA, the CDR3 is TGTGCCAGCAGCCCTAGATTCTCTGGAAACACCATATATTTT.

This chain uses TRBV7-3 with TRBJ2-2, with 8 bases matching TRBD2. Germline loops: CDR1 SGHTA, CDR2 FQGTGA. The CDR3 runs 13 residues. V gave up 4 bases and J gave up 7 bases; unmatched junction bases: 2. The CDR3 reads CASSSAGGGELFF. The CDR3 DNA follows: TGTGCCAGCAGCTCCGCGGGGGGCGGGGAGCTGTTTTTT.

The CDR3 sequence is CASSILGTVLSYNEQFF. CDR3 nucleotide sequence: TGTGCCAGTAGTATTTTGGGGACGGTACTATCCTACAATGAGCAGTTCTTC. The V call is TRBV19, the J call TRBJ2-1; D may correspond to TRBD1 or TRBD2 (5 bases each). The CDR3 spans 17 residues. The V gene lost 3 bases and the J gene lost 1 base, with 16 bases spanning the gap. Germline V gene sequence: CDR1 LNHDA, CDR2 SQIVND (reference sequence).

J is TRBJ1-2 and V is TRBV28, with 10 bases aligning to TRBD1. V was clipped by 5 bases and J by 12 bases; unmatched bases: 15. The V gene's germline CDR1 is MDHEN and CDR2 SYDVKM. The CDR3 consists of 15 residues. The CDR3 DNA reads TGTGCCAGCAGTCCACCCTATTCGGGACAGGGGATCCACACCTTC. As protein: CASSPPYSGQGIHTF.

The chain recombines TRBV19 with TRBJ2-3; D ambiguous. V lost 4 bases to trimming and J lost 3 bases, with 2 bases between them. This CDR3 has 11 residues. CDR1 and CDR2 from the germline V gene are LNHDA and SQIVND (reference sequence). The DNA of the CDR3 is TGTGCCAGTAGTAATACAGATACGCAGTATTTT. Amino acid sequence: CASSNTDTQYF. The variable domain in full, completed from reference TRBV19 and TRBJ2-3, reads DGGITQSPKYLFRKEGQNVTLSCEQNLNHDAMYWYRQDPGQGLRLIYYSQIVNDFQKGDIAEGYSVSREKKESFPLTVTSAQKNPTAFYLCASSNTDTQYFGPGTRLTVL.

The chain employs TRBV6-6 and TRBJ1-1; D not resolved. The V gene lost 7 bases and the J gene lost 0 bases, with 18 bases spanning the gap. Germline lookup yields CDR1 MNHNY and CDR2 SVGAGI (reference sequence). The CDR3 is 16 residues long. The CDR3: CASTNGSPSLNTEAFF. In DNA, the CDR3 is TGTGCCAGCACCAATGGCAGCCCCAGTTTGAACACTGAAGCTTTCTTT.

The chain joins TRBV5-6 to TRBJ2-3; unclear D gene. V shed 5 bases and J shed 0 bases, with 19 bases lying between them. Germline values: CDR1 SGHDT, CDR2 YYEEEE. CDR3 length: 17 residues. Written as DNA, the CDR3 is TGTGCCAGCAGTGCCAGTCCCGTTGCCTTTAGCACAGATACGCAGTATTTT. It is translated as CASSASPVAFSTDTQYF.

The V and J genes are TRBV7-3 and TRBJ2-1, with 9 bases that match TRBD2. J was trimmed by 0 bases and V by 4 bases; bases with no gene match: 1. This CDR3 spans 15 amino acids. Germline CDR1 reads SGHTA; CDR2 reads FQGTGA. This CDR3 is CASSSGLASYNEQFF. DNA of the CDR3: TGTGCCAGCAGCTCGGGACTAGCCTCCTACAATGAGCAGTTCTTC.

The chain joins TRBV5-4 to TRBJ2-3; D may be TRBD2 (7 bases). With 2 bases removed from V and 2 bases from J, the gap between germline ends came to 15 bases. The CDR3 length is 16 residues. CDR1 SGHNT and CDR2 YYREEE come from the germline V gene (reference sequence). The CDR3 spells CASSLGGGRPTDTQYF. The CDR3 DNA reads TGTGCCAGCAGCTTAGGGGGGGGGCGGCCCACAGATACGCAGTATTTT.

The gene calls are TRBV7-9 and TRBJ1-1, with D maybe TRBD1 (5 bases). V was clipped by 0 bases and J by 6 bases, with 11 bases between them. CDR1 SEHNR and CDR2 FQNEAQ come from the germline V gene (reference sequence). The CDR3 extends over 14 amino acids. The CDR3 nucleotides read TGTGCCAGCAGCTTAGCTGGGACGGGGGCTGAAGCTTTCTTT. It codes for CASSLAGTGAEAFF.

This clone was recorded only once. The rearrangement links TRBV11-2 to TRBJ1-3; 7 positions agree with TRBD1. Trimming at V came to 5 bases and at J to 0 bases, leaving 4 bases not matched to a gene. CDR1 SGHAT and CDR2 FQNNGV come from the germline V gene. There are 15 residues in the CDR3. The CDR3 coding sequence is TGTGCCAGCAGCCCGGGACAGAGCTCTGGAAACACCATATATTTT. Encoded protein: CASSPGQSSGNTIYF.

The CDR3 is CASSGLVGGLGTGELFF. CDR3 coding DNA: TGTGCCAGCAGCGGACTAGTGGGGGGCCTGGGCACCGGGGAGCTGTTTTTT. The chain joins TRBV5-4 to TRBJ2-2; TRBD2 might be the D (7 bases). The germline V gene encodes CDR1 SGHNT and CDR2 YYREEE (reference sequence). V was pared by 4 bases and J by 4 bases, with 20 bases between. CDR3 length: 17 residues.

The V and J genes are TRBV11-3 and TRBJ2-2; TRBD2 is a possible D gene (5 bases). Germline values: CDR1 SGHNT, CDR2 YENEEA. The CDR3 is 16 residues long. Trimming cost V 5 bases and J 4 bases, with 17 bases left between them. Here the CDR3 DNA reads TGTGCCAGCAGCCCCAGACGAGGGCCTGGCACCGGGGAGCTGTTTTTT. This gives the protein CASSPRRGPGTGELFF.

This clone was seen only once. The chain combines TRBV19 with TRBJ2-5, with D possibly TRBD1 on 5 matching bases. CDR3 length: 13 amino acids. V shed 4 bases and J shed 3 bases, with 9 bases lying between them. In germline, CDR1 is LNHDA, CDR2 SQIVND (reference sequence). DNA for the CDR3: TGTGCCAGTAGTACAGGGTTGAAAGAGACCCAGTACTTC. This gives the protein CASSTGLKETQYF.

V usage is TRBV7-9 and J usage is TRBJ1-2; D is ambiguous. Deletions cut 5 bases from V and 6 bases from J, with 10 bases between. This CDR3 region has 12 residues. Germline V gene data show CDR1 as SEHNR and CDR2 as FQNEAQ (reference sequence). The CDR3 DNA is TGTGCCAGCAGCCGCCAACTGGATGGCTACACCTTC. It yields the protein CASSRQLDGYTF.

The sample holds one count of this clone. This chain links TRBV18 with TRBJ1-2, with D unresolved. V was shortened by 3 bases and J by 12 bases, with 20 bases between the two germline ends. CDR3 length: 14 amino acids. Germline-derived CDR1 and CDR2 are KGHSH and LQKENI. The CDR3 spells CASSPNRDGAQDTF. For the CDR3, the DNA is TGTGCCAGCTCACCCAATCGTGACGGAGCCCAAGACACCTTC. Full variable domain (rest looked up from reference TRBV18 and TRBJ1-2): NAGVMQNPRHLVRRRGQEARLRCSPMKGHSHVYWYRQLPEEGLKFMVYLQKENIIDESGMPKERFSAEFPKEGPSILRIQQVVRGDSAAYFCASSPNRDGAQDTFGSGTRLTVV.

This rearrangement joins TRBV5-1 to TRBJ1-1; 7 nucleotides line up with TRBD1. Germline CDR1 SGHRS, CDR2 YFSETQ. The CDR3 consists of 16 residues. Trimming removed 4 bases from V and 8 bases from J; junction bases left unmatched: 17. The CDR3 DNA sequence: TGCGCCAGCAGCCAAACTCCCGACAGGGCGATTTTCGAAGCTTTCTTT. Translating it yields CASSQTPDRAIFEAFF.

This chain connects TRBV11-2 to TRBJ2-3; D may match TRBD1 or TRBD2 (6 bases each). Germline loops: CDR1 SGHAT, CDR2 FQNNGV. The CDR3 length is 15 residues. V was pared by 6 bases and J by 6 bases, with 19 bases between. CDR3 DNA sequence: TGTGCCAGCAGTAGGGGGGCCCCCGGGCCGGATACGCAGTATTTT. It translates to CASSRGAPGPDTQYF.

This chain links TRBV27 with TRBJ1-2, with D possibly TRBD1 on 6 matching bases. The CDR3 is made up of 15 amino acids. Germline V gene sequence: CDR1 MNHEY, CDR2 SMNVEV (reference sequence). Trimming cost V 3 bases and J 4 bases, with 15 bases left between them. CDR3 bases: TGTGCCAGCAGTTTGAGATCAGGGGTTACCTATGGCTACACCTTC. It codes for CASSLRSGVTYGYTF.

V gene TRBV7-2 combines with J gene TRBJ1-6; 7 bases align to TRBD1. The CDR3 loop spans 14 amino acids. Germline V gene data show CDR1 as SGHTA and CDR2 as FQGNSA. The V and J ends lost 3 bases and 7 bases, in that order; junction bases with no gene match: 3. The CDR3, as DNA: TGTGCCAGCAGCTTCGACAGGGTAAATTCACCCCTCCACTTT. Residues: CASSFDRVNSPLHF.

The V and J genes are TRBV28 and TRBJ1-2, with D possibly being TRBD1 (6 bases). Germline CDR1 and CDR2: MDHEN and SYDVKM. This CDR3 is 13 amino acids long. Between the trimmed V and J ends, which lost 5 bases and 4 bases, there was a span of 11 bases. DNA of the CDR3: TGTGCCAGCAGTCCGCCGACAGGCTATGGCTACACCTTC. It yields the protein CASSPPTGYGYTF.